A selection of T cell receptor beta chains follows, all from one sample in a study of T cells expressing NK-cell markers. TCRdb reprocessed the 5' RACE reads and stores each CDR3 protein as one record, lacking DNA. The sample table sets out some 600,000 distinct CDR3 sequences. Sequenced input: blood T cells: a sorted CD56 or NKG2C T cell subset, CD4+ or CD8+ T cells, or bulk PBMC T cells (not recorded which). The source of these receptors is a man between 18 and 29 years old in good health. The CDR3 runs from the conserved cysteine through the conserved F or W. Each record gives: J gene, V gene, CDR3 protein.

TRBJ2-1 | TRBV12-3/TRBV12-4 | CASSSTSGGSSYNEQFF
TRBJ2-7 | TRBV12-3/TRBV12-4 | CASSSFPSVGIHYEQYF
TRBJ2-4 | TRBV7-6 | CASSLEGQGNIQYF
TRBJ2-2 | TRBV7-8 | CASSLRAQGTGELFF
TRBJ1-1 | TRBV29-1 | CSVGQGVSTEAFF
TRBJ2-2 | TRBV5-1 | CASSEGFINGQGTTGELFF
TRBJ2-4 | TRBV7-2 | CASSSPGTGGVQYF
TRBJ2-1 | TRBV11-1 | CASSFDRRRAGPYNEQFF
TRBJ2-7 | TRBV27 | CASSLWGGGVYEQYF
TRBJ2-4 | TRBV20-1 | CSAPSGAKNIQYF
TRBJ1-6 | TRBV12-3/TRBV12-4 | CASSSGINSPLHF
TRBJ1-2 | TRBV6-5 | CASSYSVENYGYTF
TRBJ2-1 | TRBV7-8 | CASSLPSGMVEQFF
TRBJ2-1 | TRBV28 | CASSLGLARGNNEQFF
TRBJ2-2 | TRBV6-5 | CASSYSKVAGGPNTGELFF
TRBJ2-7 | TRBV19 | CASSPSGTSYEQYF
TRBJ2-1 | TRBV2 | CASRASSGRARNEQFF
TRBJ1-6 | TRBV12-3/TRBV12-4 | CASIRAGGSYNSPLHF
TRBJ2-4 | TRBV6-2/TRBV6-3 | CASRRQGAWENIQYF
TRBJ2-1 | TRBV6-1 | CASSEAAGRQFF
TRBJ1-4 | TRBV7-2 | CASRLTMAGEKLFF
TRBJ2-7 | TRBV6-2/TRBV6-3 | CASNRQGTVLVEQYF
TRBJ2-3 | TRBV24-1 | CATSDFRGASGRAEYTQYF
TRBJ1-3 | TRBV18 | CASSLDVWNTIYF
TRBJ2-5 | TRBV24-1 | CATSDFRDIQETQYF
TRBJ1-5 | TRBV20-1 | CSARALGDRGLVSNQPQHF
TRBJ2-5 | TRBV5-1 | CASTMNSNQETQYF
TRBJ2-3 | TRBV18 | CASSAGTGGPDTQYF
TRBJ2-1 | TRBV12-3/TRBV12-4 | CASKNPLDSRSEFF
TRBJ2-1 | TRBV5-1 | CASRHIGSGKYNEQFF
TRBJ1-2 | TRBV15 | CATSRVGTGGYGYTF
TRBJ2-7 | TRBV15 | CATALAGGGYEQYF
TRBJ1-6 | TRBV6-5 | CASSYSIGTGGANSPLHF
TRBJ2-1 | TRBV24-1 | CATSDHRRPYNEQFF
TRBJ2-1 | TRBV11-2 | CASSLIPEKNYNEQFF
TRBJ1-3 | TRBV20-1 | CSARDRDAFSGNTIYF
TRBJ2-1 | TRBV28 | CASSPQTGLFYNEQFF
TRBJ2-3 | TRBV20-1 | CSARDRQGEWDTQYF
TRBJ2-4 | TRBV12-3/TRBV12-4 | CASSRAIGRLAKNIQYF
TRBJ1-1 | TRBV28 | CASTPSGVRNTEAFF
TRBJ2-1 | TRBV27 | CAKRAGRSYNEQFF
TRBJ2-7 | TRBV6-5 | CASSYSTEYEQYF
TRBJ2-7 | TRBV12-3/TRBV12-4 | CASSFGTLTGGPYEQYF
TRBJ1-5 | TRBV29-1 | CSVATETSNQPQHF
TRBJ2-1 | TRBV11-1 | CASSLVGGPTSSAYNEQFF
TRBJ2-1 | TRBV20-1 | CSARELARHFTEQFF
TRBJ2-1 | TRBV12-3/TRBV12-4 | CASREGVDEQFF
TRBJ2-7 | TRBV5-1 | CASSPAGLEQYF